Listed below are T cell receptor beta chains from one sample, sequenced in a study of shared clonotypes between healthy human individuals. Data came from immunoSEQ multiplex PCR; TCRdb stores just in-frame clones and leaves some out. Of more than 2 million clones in the sample, over 85% are singletons; the top ten hold around 1.1%. Input material: naive CD8+ T cells sorted from blood. Every receptor here comes from a man between 18 and 35 years old in good health. CDR3s include the opening cysteine and the closing phenylalanine or tryptophan. The D gene is left open where the match is weak. Only part of the rows carry a size: once, few, many, or a class if the clone is expanded.

-,TRBJ1-6,TRBV7-9,-,CASSLGAAGDNSPLHF,TGTGCCAGCAGCCTAGGGGCGGCAGGGGATAATTCACCCCTCCACTTT
-,TRBJ1-2,TRBV2,-,CASSSDRNYGYTF,TGTGCCAGCAGCTCGGACAGAAACTATGGCTACACCTTC
TRBD1,TRBJ1-6,TRBV7-9,-,CASSLGQGEFNSPLHF,TGTGCCAGCAGCTTAGGACAGGGGGAATTTAATTCACCCCTCCACTTT
-,TRBJ2-2,TRBV27,-,CASSSWIADTGELFF,TGTGCCAGCAGTTCCTGGATAGCGGACACCGGGGAGCTGTTTTTT
TRBD1,TRBJ2-4,TRBV27,-,CASSPEDRFDIQYF,TGTGCCAGCAGCCCCGAGGACAGGTTCGACATTCAGTACTTC
TRBD1,TRBJ1-2,TRBV27,-,CASSLSTGERYYGYTF,TGTGCCAGCAGTTTATCGACAGGGGAGCGATACTATGGCTACACCTTC
-,TRBJ2-5,TRBV7-9,-,CASSFPGARTHQETQYF,TGTGCCAGCAGCTTCCCGGGGGCGCGAACCCACCAAGAGACCCAGTACTTC
-,TRBJ1-1,TRBV30,-,CAWSKQGGTEAFF,TGTGCCTGGAGTAAGCAGGGAGGTACTGAAGCTTTCTTT
TRBD1,TRBJ1-1,TRBV9,-,CASSRDRVGTEAFF,TGTGCCAGCAGTCGGGACAGGGTGGGCACTGAAGCTTTCTTT
-,TRBJ2-7,TRBV6-6,-,CASSYGGARNEQYF,TGTGCCAGCAGTTATGGGGGGGCGAGAAACGAGCAGTACTTC
TRBD1,TRBJ2-7,TRBV10-1,once,CASSESTGQGNTYEQYF,TGCGCCAGCAGTGAGTCGACGGGACAGGGGAATACCTACGAGCAGTACTTC
TRBD1,TRBJ2-7,TRBV4-3,once,CASSHGQGANEQYF,TGCGCCAGCAGCCACGGACAGGGGGCGAACGAGCAGTACTTC
-,TRBJ2-1,TRBV7-8,-,CASSFPPLAALTYNEQFF,TGTGCCAGCAGCTTCCCGCCCTTAGCGGCATTAACCTACAATGAGCAGTTCTTC
-,TRBJ2-7,TRBV4-3,once,CASSHEQGVSIYEQYF,TGCGCCAGCAGCCACGAACAGGGAGTTTCAATCTACGAGCAGTACTTC
-,TRBJ2-3,TRBV6-1,-,CASSGGGLTYTDTQYF,TGTGCCAGCAGTGGCGGCGGACTCACTTACACAGATACGCAGTATTTT
-,TRBJ1-2,TRBV5-4,-,CASSSYYGFRGYTF,TGTGCCAGCAGCTCTTACTATGGGTTCCGTGGCTACACCTTC
TRBD2,TRBJ2-7,TRBV9,few,CASSVGGSAYEQYF,TGTGCCAGCAGCGTAGGCGGGAGCGCCTACGAGCAGTACTTC
-,TRBJ2-1,TRBV10-1,-,CASSDHGYNEQFF,TGCGCCAGCAGTGACCACGGGTACAATGAGCAGTTCTTC
-,TRBJ1-2,TRBV7-9,-,CASSLLEDINYGYTF,TGTGCCAGCAGCCTACTCGAGGATATAAACTATGGCTACACCTTC
TRBD1,TRBJ1-5,TRBV15,-,CATSRGSNQPQHF,TGTGCCACCTCCAGGGGGAGCAATCAGCCCCAGCATTTT
-,TRBJ2-3,TRBV6-6,-,CASEIGGEMTDTQYF,TGTGCCTCTGAAATAGGGGGAGAAATGACAGATACGCAGTATTTT